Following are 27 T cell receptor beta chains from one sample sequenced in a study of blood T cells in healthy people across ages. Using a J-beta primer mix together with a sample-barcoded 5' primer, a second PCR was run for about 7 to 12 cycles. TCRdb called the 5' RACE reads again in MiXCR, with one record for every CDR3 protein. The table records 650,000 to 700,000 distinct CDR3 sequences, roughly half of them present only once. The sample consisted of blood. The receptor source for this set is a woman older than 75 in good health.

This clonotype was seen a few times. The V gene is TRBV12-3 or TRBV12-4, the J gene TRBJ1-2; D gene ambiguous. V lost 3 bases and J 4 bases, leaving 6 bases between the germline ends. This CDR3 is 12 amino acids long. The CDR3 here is CASSFMGYGYTF. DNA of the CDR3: TGTGCCAGCAGTTTTATGGGCTATGGCTACACCTTC.

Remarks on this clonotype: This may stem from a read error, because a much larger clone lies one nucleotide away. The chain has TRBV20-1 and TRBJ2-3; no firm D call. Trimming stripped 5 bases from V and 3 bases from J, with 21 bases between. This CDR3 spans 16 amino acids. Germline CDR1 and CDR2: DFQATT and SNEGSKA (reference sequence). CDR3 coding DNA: TGCAGTGCTCCCCCCGTGGGAACCTTTTCTACAGATACGCAGTATTTT. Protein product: CSAPPVGTFSTDTQYF.

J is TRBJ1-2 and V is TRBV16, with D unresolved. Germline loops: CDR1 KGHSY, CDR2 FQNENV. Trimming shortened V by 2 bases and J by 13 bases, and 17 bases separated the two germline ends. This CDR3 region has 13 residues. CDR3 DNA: TGTGCCAGCAGCCAACAACCCGACCGCCCTCGCACCTTC. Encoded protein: CASSQQPDRPRTF.

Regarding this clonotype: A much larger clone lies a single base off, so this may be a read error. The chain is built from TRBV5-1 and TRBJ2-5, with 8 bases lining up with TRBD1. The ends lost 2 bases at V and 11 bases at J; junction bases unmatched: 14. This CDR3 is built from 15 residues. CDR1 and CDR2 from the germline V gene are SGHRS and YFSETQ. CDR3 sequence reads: CASSFQGALANDQYF. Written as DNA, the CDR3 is TGCGCCAGCAGCTTTCAGGGGGCGCTCGCCAATGATCAGTACTTC.

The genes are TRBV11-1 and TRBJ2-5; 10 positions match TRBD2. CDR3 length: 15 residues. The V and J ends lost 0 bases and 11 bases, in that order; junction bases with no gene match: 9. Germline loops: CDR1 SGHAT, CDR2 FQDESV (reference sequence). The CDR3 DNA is TGTGCCAGCAGCTTAGCCCAGCGGGAGGGGATTGAGCAGTACTTC. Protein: CASSLAQREGIEQYF.

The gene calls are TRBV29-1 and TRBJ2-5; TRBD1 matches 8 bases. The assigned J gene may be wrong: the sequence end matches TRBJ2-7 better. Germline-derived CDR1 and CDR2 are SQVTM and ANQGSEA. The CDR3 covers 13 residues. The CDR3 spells CSARMDRAYEQYF. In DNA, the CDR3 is TGCAGCGCCCGAATGGACAGGGCCTACGAGCAGTACTTC.

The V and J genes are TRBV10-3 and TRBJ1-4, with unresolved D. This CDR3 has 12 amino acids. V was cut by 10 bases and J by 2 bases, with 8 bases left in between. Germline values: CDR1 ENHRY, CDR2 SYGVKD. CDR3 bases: TGTGCCACCTCCTCGACTAATGAAAAACTGTTTTTT. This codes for CATSSTNEKLFF.

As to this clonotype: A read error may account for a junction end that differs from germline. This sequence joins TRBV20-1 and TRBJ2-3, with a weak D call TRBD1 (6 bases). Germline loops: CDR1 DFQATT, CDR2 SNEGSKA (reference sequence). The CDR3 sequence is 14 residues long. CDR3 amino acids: CSADDGRGTDAQYF. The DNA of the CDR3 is TGCAGTGCTGATGACGGCAGGGGCACAGATGCGCAGTATTTT.

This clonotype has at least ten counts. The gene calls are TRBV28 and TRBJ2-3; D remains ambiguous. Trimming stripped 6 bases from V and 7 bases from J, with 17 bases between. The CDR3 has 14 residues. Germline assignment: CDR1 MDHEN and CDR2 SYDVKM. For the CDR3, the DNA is TGTGCCAGCAGCGCAGCCACGAAACGTAATACGCAGTATTTT. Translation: CASSAATKRNTQYF.

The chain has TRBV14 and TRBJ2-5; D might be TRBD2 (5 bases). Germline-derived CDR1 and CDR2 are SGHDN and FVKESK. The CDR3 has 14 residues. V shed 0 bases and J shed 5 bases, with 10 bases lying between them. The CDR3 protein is CASSQDRDWETQYF. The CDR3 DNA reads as TGTGCCAGCAGCCAAGATCGGGATTGGGAGACCCAGTACTTC.

The CDR3 sequence is CASSDRYNEQFF. In DNA, the CDR3 is TGTGCCAGCAGCGACCGATACAATGAGCAGTTCTTC. The V gene is TRBV11-3, the J gene TRBJ2-1, with unresolved D. Germline V gene data show CDR1 as SGHNT and CDR2 as YENEEA. The CDR3 spans 12 residues. V lost 5 bases to trimming and J lost 4 bases, with 6 bases between them.

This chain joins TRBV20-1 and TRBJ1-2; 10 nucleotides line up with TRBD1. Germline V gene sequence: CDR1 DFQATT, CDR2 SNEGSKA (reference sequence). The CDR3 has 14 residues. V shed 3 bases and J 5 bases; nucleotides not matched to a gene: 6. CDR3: CSASRDRGRYGYTF. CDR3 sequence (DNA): TGCAGTGCTAGTAGGGACAGGGGTCGATATGGCTACACCTTC.

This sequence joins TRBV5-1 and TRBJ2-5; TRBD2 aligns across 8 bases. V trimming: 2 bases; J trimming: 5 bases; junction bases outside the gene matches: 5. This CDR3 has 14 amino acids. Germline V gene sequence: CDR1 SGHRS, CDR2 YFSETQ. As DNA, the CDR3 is TGCGCCAGCAGCTTTGGACTAGCTGGTGAGACCCAGTACTTC. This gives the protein CASSFGLAGETQYF.

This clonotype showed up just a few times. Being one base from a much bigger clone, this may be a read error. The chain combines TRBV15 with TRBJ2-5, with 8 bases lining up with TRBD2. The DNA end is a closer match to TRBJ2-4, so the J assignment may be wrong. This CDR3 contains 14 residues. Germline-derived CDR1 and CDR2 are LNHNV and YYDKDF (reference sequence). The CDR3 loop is CATKNGGDSNIQYF. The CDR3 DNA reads TGTGCCACAAAAAACGGGGGGGACTCAAACATTCAGTACTTC.

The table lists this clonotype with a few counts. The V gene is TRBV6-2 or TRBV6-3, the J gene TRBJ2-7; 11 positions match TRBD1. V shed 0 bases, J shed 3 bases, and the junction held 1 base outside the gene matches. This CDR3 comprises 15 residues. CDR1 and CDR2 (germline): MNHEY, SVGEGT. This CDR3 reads CASSYSGTGGYEQYF. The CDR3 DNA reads TGTGCCAGCAGTTACTCCGGGACAGGGGGCTACGAGCAGTACTTC.

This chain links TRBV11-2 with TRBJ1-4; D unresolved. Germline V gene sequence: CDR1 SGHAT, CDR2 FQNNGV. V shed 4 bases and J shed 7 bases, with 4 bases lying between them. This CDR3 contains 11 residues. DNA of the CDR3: TGTGCCAGCAGCTCGGCTGAAAAACTGTTTTTT. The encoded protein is CASSSAEKLFF.

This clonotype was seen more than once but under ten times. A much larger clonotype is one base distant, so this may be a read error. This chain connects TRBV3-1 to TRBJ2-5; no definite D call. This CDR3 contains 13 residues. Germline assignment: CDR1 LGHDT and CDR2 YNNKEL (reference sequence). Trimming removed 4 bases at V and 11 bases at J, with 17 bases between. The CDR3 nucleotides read TGTGCCAGCAGCCCGTCACGTCTCAATGAGCAGTACTTC. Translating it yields CASSPSRLNEQYF.

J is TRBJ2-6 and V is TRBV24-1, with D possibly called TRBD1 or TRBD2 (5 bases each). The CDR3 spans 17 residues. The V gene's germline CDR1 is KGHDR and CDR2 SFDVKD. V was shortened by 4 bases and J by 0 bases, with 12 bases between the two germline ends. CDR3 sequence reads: CATSDSGRASGANVLTF. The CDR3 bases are TGTGCCACCAGTGACTCGGGACGTGCCTCTGGGGCCAACGTCCTGACTTTC.

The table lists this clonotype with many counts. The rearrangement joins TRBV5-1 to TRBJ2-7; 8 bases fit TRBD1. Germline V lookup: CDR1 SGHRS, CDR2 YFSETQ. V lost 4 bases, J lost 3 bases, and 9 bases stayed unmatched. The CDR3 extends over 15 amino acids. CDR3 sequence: CASSREGQVYYEQYF. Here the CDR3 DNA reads TGCGCCAGCAGCCGCGAGGGACAGGTGTACTACGAGCAGTACTTC.

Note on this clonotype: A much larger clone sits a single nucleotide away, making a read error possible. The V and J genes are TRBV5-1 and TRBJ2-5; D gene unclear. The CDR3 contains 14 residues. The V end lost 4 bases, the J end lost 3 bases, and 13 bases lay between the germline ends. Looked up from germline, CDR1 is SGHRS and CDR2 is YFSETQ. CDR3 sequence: CASSRRPLKETQYF. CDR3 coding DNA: TGCGCCAGCAGCAGAAGACCCCTCAAAGAGACCCAGTACTTC.

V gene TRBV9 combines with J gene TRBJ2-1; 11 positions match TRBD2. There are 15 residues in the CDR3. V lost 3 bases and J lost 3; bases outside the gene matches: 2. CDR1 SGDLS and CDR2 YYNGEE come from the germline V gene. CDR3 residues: CASSELAGVYNEQFF. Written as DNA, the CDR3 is TGTGCCAGCAGCGAACTAGCGGGAGTCTACAATGAGCAGTTCTTC.

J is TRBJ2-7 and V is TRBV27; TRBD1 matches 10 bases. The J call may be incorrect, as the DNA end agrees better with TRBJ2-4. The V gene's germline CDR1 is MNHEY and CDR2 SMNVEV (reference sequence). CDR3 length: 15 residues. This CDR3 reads CASNDLGTGVNIQYF. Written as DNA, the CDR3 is TGTGCCAGCAACGATCTCGGGACAGGGGTGAACATTCAGTACTTC.

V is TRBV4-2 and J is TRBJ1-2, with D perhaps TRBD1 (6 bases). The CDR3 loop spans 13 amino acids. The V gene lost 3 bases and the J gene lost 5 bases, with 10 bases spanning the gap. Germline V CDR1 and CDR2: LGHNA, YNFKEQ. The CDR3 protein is CASSQQGTYGYTF. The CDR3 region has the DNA TGTGCCAGCAGCCAGCAGGGGACTTATGGCTACACCTTC.

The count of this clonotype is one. CDR3 region: CSARKLSLSNEQFF. Here the CDR3 DNA reads TGCAGTGCTAGAAAGTTGTCACTGAGTAATGAGCAGTTCTTC. The chain combines TRBV20-1 with TRBJ2-1; D gene ambiguous. V dropped 2 bases and J dropped 7 bases, with 15 bases sitting between them. Germline CDR1 and CDR2: DFQATT and SNEGSKA (reference sequence). The CDR3 is 14 residues long.

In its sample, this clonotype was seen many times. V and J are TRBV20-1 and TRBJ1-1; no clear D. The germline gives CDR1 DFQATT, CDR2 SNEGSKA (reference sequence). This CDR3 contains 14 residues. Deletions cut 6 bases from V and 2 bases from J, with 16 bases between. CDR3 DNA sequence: TGCAGTGCCCCAAGGGCAGGTCCCAACACTGAAGCTTTCTTT. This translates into CSAPRAGPNTEAFF.

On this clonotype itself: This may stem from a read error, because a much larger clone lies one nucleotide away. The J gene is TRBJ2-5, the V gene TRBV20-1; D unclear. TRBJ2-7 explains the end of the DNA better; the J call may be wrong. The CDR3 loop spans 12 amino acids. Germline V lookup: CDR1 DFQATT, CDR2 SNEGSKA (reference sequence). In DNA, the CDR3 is TGCAGTGCTCTCGGAATAGCCTACGAGCAGTACTTC. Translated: CSALGIAYEQYF.

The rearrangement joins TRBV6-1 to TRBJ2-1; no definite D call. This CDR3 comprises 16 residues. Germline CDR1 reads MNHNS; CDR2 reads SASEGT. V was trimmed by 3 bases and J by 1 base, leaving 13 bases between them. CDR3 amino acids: CASSDHGLGSYNEQFF. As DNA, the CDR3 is TGTGCCAGCAGTGATCACGGCCTGGGTTCCTACAATGAGCAGTTCTTC.